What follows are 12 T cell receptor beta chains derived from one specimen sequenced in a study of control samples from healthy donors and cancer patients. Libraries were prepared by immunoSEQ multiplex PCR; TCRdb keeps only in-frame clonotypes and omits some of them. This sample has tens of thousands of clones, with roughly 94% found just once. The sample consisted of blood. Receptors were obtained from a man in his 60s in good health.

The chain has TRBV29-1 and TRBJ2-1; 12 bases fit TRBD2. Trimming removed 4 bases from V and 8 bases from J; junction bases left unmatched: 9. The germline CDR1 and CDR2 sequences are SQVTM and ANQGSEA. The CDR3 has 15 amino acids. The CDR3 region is CSVVGLAGGGDEQFF. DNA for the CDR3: TGCAGCGTTGTTGGTCTAGCGGGAGGGGGCGATGAGCAGTTCTTC.

Here the CDR3 DNA reads TGTGCCAGCAGTTTTACAGCTCACTCTGGAAACACCATATATTTT. As protein: CASSFTAHSGNTIYF. The chain has TRBV6-5 and TRBJ1-3; D not certain. The CDR3 totals 15 residues. Trimming left V 4 bases short and J 0 bases short, with 10 bases between. Germline V gives CDR1 MNHEY, CDR2 SVGAGI.

CDR3 nucleotides: TGTGCCAGTAGTAGGGTAAGGACACCAGTTTACAATGAGCAGTTCTTC. Translated: CASSRVRTPVYNEQFF. The V call is TRBV19, the J call TRBJ2-1; weak D call: TRBD1 (5 bases). Trimming took off 4 bases at V and 4 bases at J, with 17 bases between the two ends. The length of the CDR3 is 16 residues. CDR1 and CDR2 from the germline V gene are LNHDA and SQIVND (reference sequence).

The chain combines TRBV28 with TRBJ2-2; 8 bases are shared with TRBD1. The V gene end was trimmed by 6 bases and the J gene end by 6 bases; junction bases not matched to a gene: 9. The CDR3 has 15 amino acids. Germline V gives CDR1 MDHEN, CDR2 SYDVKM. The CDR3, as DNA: TGTGCCAGCAGGCCCCCGACAGGGGTAGCCGGGGAGCTGTTTTTT. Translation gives CASRPPTGVAGELFF. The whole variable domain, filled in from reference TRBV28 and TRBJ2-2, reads DVKVTQSSRYLVKRTGEKVFLECVQDMDHENMFWYRQDPGLGLRLIYFSYDVKMKEKGDIPEGYSVSREKKERFSLILESASTNQTSMYLCASRPPTGVAGELFFGEGSRLTVL.

CDR3 nucleotides: TGTGCCAGCTCACCAATAGGCAGGAACTCCTACGAGCAGTACTTC. Protein sequence: CASSPIGRNSYEQYF. V is TRBV18 and J is TRBJ2-7; no clear D gene. The CDR3 has 15 amino acids. Germline-derived CDR1 and CDR2 are KGHSH and LQKENI. Trimming pared 2 bases from V and 0 bases from J, leaving 11 bases between.

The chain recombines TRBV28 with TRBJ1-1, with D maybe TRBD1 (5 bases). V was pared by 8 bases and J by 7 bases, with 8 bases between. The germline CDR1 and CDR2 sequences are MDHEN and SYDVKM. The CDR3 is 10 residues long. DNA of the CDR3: TGTGCCAGCGGCAGGGATGAAGCTTTCTTT. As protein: CASGRDEAFF.

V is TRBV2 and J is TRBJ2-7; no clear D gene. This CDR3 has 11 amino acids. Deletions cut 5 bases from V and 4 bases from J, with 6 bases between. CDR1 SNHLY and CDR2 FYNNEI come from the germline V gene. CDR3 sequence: CASSLVYEQYF. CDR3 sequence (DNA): TGTGCCAGCAGTCTAGTGTACGAGCAGTACTTC.

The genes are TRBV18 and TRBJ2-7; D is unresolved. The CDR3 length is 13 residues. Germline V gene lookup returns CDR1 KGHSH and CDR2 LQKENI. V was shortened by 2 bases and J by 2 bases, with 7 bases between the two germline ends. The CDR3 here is CASSPKGTYEQYF. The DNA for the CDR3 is TGTGCCAGCTCACCAAAGGGAACCTACGAGCAGTACTTC.

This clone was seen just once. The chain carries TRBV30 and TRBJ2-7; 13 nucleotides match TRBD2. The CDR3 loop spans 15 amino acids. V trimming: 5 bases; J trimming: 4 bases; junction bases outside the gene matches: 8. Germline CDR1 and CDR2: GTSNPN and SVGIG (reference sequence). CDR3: CAWGPGLAGRYEQYF. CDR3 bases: TGTGCCTGGGGTCCGGGACTAGCGGGAAGATACGAGCAGTACTTC. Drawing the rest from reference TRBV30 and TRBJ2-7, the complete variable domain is SQTIHQWPATLVQPVGSPLSLECTVEGTSNPNLYWYRQAAGRGLQLLFYSVGIGQISSEVPQNLSASRPQDRQFILSSKKLLLSDSGFYLCAWGPGLAGRYEQYFGPGTRLTVT.

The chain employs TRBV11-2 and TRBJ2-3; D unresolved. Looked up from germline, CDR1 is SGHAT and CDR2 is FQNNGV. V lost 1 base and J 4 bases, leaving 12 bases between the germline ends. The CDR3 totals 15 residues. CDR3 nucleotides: TGTGCCAGCAGCTTAGCTTTGGCGAGCTCAGATACGCAGTATTTT. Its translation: CASSLALASSDTQYF.

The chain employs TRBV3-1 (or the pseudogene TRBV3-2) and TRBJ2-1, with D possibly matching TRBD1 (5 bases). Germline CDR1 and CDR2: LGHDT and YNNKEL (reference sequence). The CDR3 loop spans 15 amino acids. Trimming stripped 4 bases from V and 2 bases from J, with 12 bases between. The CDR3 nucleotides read TGTGCCAGCAGCCCCCGGACACTCCCCTACAATGAGCAGTTCTTC. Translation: CASSPRTLPYNEQFF.

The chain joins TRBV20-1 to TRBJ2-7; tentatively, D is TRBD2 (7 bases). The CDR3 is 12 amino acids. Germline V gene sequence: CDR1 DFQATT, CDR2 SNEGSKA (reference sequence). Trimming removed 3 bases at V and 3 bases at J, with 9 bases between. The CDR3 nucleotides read TGCAGTGCTAGTAGGGGGGGCTACGAGCAGTACTTC. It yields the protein CSASRGGYEQYF.